This T cell receptor beta chain appears in the sequencing data of a study of tumor and adjacent non-tumor tissue in lung cancer. This clonotype has ten or more counts. This sample's RNA came from whole unsorted tissue. More than 3 cm separated this lung sample from the edge of the tumor. The library came from three nested PCR rounds adapted from ARM-PCR protocols. One entry per CDR3 protein, called by TCRdb with MiXCR from the multiplex PCR reads. Of some 80,000 distinct CDR3 sequences in the sample, over 60% are singletons; the top ten hold 40%. Germline CDR1 is DFQATT and CDR2 is SNEGSKA (reference sequence). V was cut by 0 bases and J by 8 bases, with 13 bases left in between. This CDR3 contains 13 residues.

The sample was distant non-tumor lung tissue. The chain joins TRBV20-1 to TRBJ1-2; D is unclear. The origin of this receptor is an older man with non-small cell lung cancer. The CDR3 region has the DNA TGCAGTGCTAGAGATTCTGGGTTAAAGGGCTACACCTTC. Protein: CSARDSGLKGYTF.